The 28 T cell receptor beta chains reported below all come from one sample, sequenced in a study of blood T cell repertoires in COVID-19. Method: immunoSEQ multiplex PCR; TCRdb's copy keeps in-frame clones and lacks some. Counted here are approximately 220,000 clones, around 92% occurring once; the ten biggest clones make up roughly 4%. Material for sequencing was PBMCs or T cells enriched from blood (not recorded which). These receptors came from a young woman with acute COVID-19.

This chain links TRBV19 with TRBJ1-5; no definite D call. The CDR3 spans 13 residues. V was pared by 3 bases and J by 5 bases, with 8 bases between. In germline, CDR1 is LNHDA, CDR2 SQIVND (reference sequence). The CDR3 bases are TGTGCCAGTAGTATCCGAGTGGATCAGCCCCAGCATTTT. Amino acid sequence: CASSIRVDQPQHF.

This clone was picked up a small number of times. Other DNA sequences in this sample translate to the same CDR3. The rearrangement links TRBV3-1 (or the pseudogene TRBV3-2) to TRBJ1-2, with 11 bases identical to TRBD1. The CDR3 spans 18 residues. The trim removed 0 bases at V and 4 bases at J, leaving 10 bases unmatched. Germline CDR1 LGHDT, CDR2 YNNKEL (reference sequence). The CDR3 region is CASSQDRDRGFRSYGYTF. The CDR3 nucleotides read TGTGCCAGCAGCCAAGACAGGGACAGGGGGTTTAGATCCTATGGCTACACCTTC.

The gene calls are TRBV9 and TRBJ2-7, with D maybe TRBD2 (5 bases). Trimming stripped 1 base from V and 5 bases from J, with 16 bases between. This CDR3 has 15 residues. The germline V gene encodes CDR1 SGDLS and CDR2 YYNGEE. The CDR3 DNA reads TGTGCCAGCAGCGTATTGGGTGCCTTGGGAGACGAGCAGTACTTC. This sequence encodes CASSVLGALGDEQYF.

The genes are TRBV7-3 and TRBJ1-1; D might be TRBD1 (5 bases). Trimming cost V 3 bases and J 0 bases, with 8 bases left between them. CDR1 and CDR2 from the germline V gene are SGHTA and FQGTGA. The CDR3 loop spans 14 amino acids. The CDR3 spells CASSLSGMNTEAFF. CDR3 DNA: TGTGCCAGCAGCTTGTCAGGGATGAACACTGAAGCTTTCTTT.

This clone appeared once. The chain is built from TRBV4-3 and TRBJ1-5; D not certain. This CDR3 region has 14 residues. V lost 4 bases and J 5 bases, leaving 12 bases between the germline ends. The V gene's germline CDR1 is LGHNA and CDR2 YSLEER. The CDR3 bases are TGCGCCAGCAGCCCGGCCGACGGGGATCAGCCCCAGCATTTT. Protein product: CASSPADGDQPQHF.

This chain joins TRBV4-3 and TRBJ1-3; TRBD1 matches at 9 bases. The germline V gene encodes CDR1 LGHNA and CDR2 YSLEER. J was trimmed by 2 bases and V by 4 bases; bases with no gene match: 18. The CDR3 has 20 amino acids. The CDR3 region is CASSRVAGQGNLGPGNTIYF. CDR3 bases: TGCGCCAGCAGCCGGGTGGCGGGACAGGGCAATCTTGGGCCTGGAAACACCATATATTTT.

This chain joins TRBV18 and TRBJ1-5; a weak D match, TRBD1 (6 bases). The germline CDR1 and CDR2 sequences are KGHSH and LQKENI. Between the trimmed V and J ends, which lost 3 bases and 3 bases, there was a span of 9 bases. This CDR3 is 14 amino acids long. CDR3 in DNA: TGTGCCAGCTCACCGACAGGAGACAATCAGCCCCAGCATTTT. Translation gives CASSPTGDNQPQHF.

The chain is built from TRBV19 and TRBJ1-6, with 7 bases matching TRBD1. CDR1 and CDR2 (germline): LNHDA, SQIVND (reference sequence). J was trimmed by 7 bases and V by 0 bases; bases with no gene match: 6. CDR3 length equals 16 residues. The DNA of the CDR3 is TGTGCCAGTAGTATAGACAACAGGGGTCCGAATTCACCCCTCCACTTT. It translates to CASSIDNRGPNSPLHF.

As regards this clone: Other DNA sequences in this sample translate to the same CDR3. The rearrangement links TRBV19 to TRBJ2-7; 12 bases fit TRBD1. The V and J ends lost 5 bases and 6 bases, in that order; junction bases with no gene match: 5. Germline V CDR1 and CDR2: LNHDA, SQIVND (reference sequence). This CDR3 has 14 amino acids. CDR3 sequence (DNA): TGTGCCAGTAGTCCCGGGACAGGGGGCGTCGAGCAGTACTTC. The encoded protein is CASSPGTGGVEQYF.

The chain combines TRBV2 with TRBJ1-4; TRBD1 is a possible D gene (6 bases). Germline V gene lookup returns CDR1 SNHLY and CDR2 FYNNEI. Trimming pared 4 bases from V and 5 bases from J, leaving 17 bases between. This CDR3 is built from 16 residues. The CDR3 nucleotides are TGTGCCAGCAGTGGCCTCTCCGGGACACAGAATGAAAAACTGTTTTTT. Amino acid sequence: CASSGLSGTQNEKLFF.

This clone was seen only once. V usage is TRBV19 and J usage is TRBJ2-5, with 9 bases identical to TRBD1. The J segment lost 1 base and the V segment lost 6 bases, leaving 6 bases of the junction unmatched. Germline V lookup: CDR1 LNHDA, CDR2 SQIVND (reference sequence). The CDR3 has 15 residues. The CDR3 loop reads CASSPGTGPQETQYF. The CDR3 coding sequence is TGTGCCAGTAGCCCCGGGACAGGGCCCCAAGAGACCCAGTACTTC.

The chain couples TRBV4-1 to TRBJ2-1; tentatively, D is TRBD1 (7 bases). The germline V gene encodes CDR1 MGHRA and CDR2 YSYEKL. The CDR3 spans 15 residues. V was cut by 7 bases and J by 7 bases, with 20 bases left in between. The CDR3 coding sequence is TGCGCCAGCACTTACGACTGGACAGGAGGGAATGAGCAGTTCTTC. Translation gives CASTYDWTGGNEQFF.

The V and J genes are TRBV6-5 and TRBJ2-1; 12 bases agree with TRBD1. CDR3 length equals 14 residues. The trim removed 7 bases at V and 10 bases at J, leaving 8 bases unmatched. CDR1 is MNHEY, CDR2 SVGAGI, per germline. CDR3 amino acids: CASTGTGGTREQFF. The CDR3 nucleotides are TGTGCCAGCACCGGGACAGGGGGCACGAGGGAGCAGTTCTTC.

This chain connects TRBV4-3 to TRBJ2-1; D call uncertain. Trimming stripped 1 base from V and 3 bases from J, with 4 bases between. Germline V gene sequence: CDR1 LGHNA, CDR2 YSLEER. The CDR3 has 13 residues. The CDR3 here is CASSQGLYNEQFF. CDR3 in DNA: TGCGCCAGCAGCCAAGGACTCTACAATGAGCAGTTCTTC.

The chain is built from TRBV11-3 and TRBJ2-2, with no clear D. The CDR3 totals 12 residues. V lost 5 bases and J 9 bases, leaving 10 bases between the germline ends. Germline V CDR1 and CDR2: SGHNT, YENEEA. CDR3 sequence (DNA): TGTGCCAGCAGCCCTAATAACCGGGAGCTGTTTTTT. Translated, it gives CASSPNNRELFF.

In this sample, this clone turned up once. The genes are TRBV5-1 and TRBJ1-4; D remains ambiguous. The V gene's germline CDR1 is SGHRS and CDR2 YFSETQ. V lost 0 bases and J 5 bases, leaving 5 bases between the germline ends. The CDR3 consists of 13 residues. The CDR3 nucleotides are TGCGCCAGCAGCTTGGACGGGAATGAAAAACTGTTTTTT. Amino acids: CASSLDGNEKLFF.

This chain uses TRBV28 with TRBJ2-1; 7 positions match TRBD2. J was trimmed by 1 base and V by 3 bases; bases with no gene match: 3. Germline V CDR1 and CDR2: MDHEN, SYDVKM. The CDR3 spans 15 residues. DNA for the CDR3: TGTGCCAGCAGTTTCGGGGGGTGGTCCTACAATGAGCAGTTCTTC. Amino acids: CASSFGGWSYNEQFF.

V gene TRBV5-1 combines with J gene TRBJ1-1; tentative D call: TRBD1 (5 bases). Trimming shortened V by 0 bases and J by 5 bases, and 14 bases separated the two germline ends. CDR1 is SGHRS, CDR2 YFSETQ, per germline. This CDR3 has 15 residues. The CDR3 DNA follows: TGCGCCAGCAGCTTGGAGGCAGGGTTGGAGACTGAAGCTTTCTTT. Translated, it gives CASSLEAGLETEAFF.

The rearrangement uses TRBV9 and TRBJ1-2; 8 bases match TRBD1. Germline loops: CDR1 SGDLS, CDR2 YYNGEE. Trimming cost V 1 base and J 2 bases; bases outside gene matches: 16. The CDR3 length is 19 residues. In DNA form, the CDR3 reads TGTGCCAGCAGCGTACCCCTCCTGTCGGACAGGGAGAGCAACTATGGCTACACCTTC. It specifies CASSVPLLSDRESNYGYTF.

V gene TRBV29-1 combines with J gene TRBJ1-2; D is unresolved. V dropped 1 base and J dropped 8 bases, with 8 bases sitting between them. This CDR3 has 11 amino acids. The germline CDR1 and CDR2 sequences are SQVTM and ANQGSEA. CDR3 in amino acids: CSVEVGGGYTF. The DNA for the CDR3 is TGCAGCGTTGAAGTGGGAGGCGGCTACACCTTC.

The rearrangement uses TRBV20-1 and TRBJ2-4; TRBD1 matches 7 bases. V lost 3 bases, J lost 4 bases, and 3 bases stayed unmatched. The CDR3 is 13 amino acids. Germline V gene data show CDR1 as DFQATT and CDR2 as SNEGSKA (reference sequence). The CDR3, as DNA: TGCAGTGCTAGTGGGGACAGTAAAAACATTCAGTACTTC. It specifies CSASGDSKNIQYF.

V is TRBV7-3 and J is TRBJ2-5; TRBD2 matches 12 bases. CDR1 is SGHTA and CDR2 is FQGTGA in the germline V gene. The V segment lost 4 bases and the J segment 5 bases; nucleotides outside the gene matches: 8. This CDR3 is 16 amino acids long. Here the CDR3 reads CASSSSGGASGETQYF. The CDR3 nucleotides are TGTGCCAGCAGCTCTAGCGGGGGGGCATCAGGGGAGACCCAGTACTTC. The whole variable domain, filled in from reference TRBV7-3 and TRBJ2-5, reads GAGVSQTPSNKVTEKGKYVELRCDPISGHTALYWYRQSLGQGPEFLIYFQGTGAADDSGLPNDRFFAVRPEGSVSTLKIQRTERGDSAVYLCASSSSGGASGETQYFGPGTRLLVL.

Only one count was recorded for this clone. The chain employs TRBV29-1 and TRBJ2-5; 7 bases fit TRBD2. The CDR3 length is 13 residues. V trimming: 3 bases; J trimming: 5 bases; junction bases outside the gene matches: 6. CDR1 and CDR2 from the germline V gene are SQVTM and ANQGSEA. CDR3 region: CSVDTGGIETQYF. CDR3 in DNA: TGCAGCGTTGATACCGGGGGGATCGAGACCCAGTACTTC.

This clone was picked up one time. The genes are TRBV27 and TRBJ2-5; possible D gene TRBD2, 5 bases. The CDR3 is made up of 13 amino acids. Germline V gene lookup returns CDR1 MNHEY and CDR2 SMNVEV (reference sequence). The V and J ends lost 3 bases and 4 bases respectively, with 9 bases between them. The CDR3 nucleotides are TGTGCCAGCAGTTTCAGGACTCTAGAGACCCAGTACTTC. Translating gives CASSFRTLETQYF.

This sequence joins TRBV5-6 and TRBJ1-1, with D unresolved. CDR3 length: 12 amino acids. Deletions cut 5 bases from V and 7 bases from J, with 12 bases between. Germline assignment: CDR1 SGHDT and CDR2 YYEEEE. The CDR3 sequence is CASRRDTDEAFF. As DNA, the CDR3 is TGTGCCAGCAGACGAGACACGGATGAAGCTTTCTTT.

This sequence joins TRBV28 and TRBJ1-5; D is perhaps TRBD1 (6 bases). Trimming left V 2 bases short and J 0 bases short, with 8 bases between. CDR1 is MDHEN, CDR2 SYDVKM, per germline. The CDR3 spans 15 residues. The CDR3 loop is CASSLRRGSNQPQHF. The CDR3 nucleotides read TGTGCCAGCAGTTTACGCAGGGGTAGCAATCAGCCCCAGCATTTT. Full variable domain (missing parts from reference TRBV28 and TRBJ1-5): DVKVTQSSRYLVKRTGEKVFLECVQDMDHENMFWYRQDPGLGLRLIYFSYDVKMKEKGDIPEGYSVSREKKERFSLILESASTNQTSMYLCASSLRRGSNQPQHFGDGTRLSIL.

The rearrangement uses TRBV20-1 and TRBJ2-2; tentatively, D is TRBD1 (5 bases). CDR1 DFQATT and CDR2 SNEGSKA come from the germline V gene (reference sequence). Trimming removed 5 bases from V and 7 bases from J, with 8 bases in between. This CDR3 is built from 11 residues. The CDR3 nucleotides are TGCAGTGCTTACAGGAACGGGGAGCTGTTTTTT. It specifies CSAYRNGELFF.

This clone occurred once. The V and J genes are TRBV5-1 and TRBJ2-7; TRBD2 matches at 12 bases. Germline trimming cut 4 bases from V and 0 bases from J; bases unmatched to any gene: 2. The CDR3 has 15 amino acids. Germline V gives CDR1 SGHRS, CDR2 YFSETQ. The CDR3 DNA sequence: TGCGCCAGCAGCACGACTAGCGGGAGCTCCTACGAGCAGTACTTC. This encodes CASSTTSGSSYEQYF.